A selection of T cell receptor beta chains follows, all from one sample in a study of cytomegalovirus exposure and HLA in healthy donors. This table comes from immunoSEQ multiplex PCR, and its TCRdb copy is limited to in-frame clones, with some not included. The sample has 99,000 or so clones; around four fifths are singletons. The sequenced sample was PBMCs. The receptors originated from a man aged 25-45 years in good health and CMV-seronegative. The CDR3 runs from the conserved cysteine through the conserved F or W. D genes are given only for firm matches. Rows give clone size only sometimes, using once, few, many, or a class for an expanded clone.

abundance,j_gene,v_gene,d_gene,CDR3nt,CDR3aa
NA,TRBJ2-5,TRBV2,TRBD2,TGTGCCAGCAGTGAAGAGGTAGCGGGGGGGGAGACCCAGTACTTC,CASSEEVAGGETQYF
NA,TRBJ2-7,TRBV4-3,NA,TGCGCCAGCAGCCCGAAGGATCAGGGTGTGGACGAGCAGTACTTC,CASSPKDQGVDEQYF
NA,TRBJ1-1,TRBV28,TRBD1,TGTGCCAGCACCACCGGGACAGCCTTACGAGCTTTCTTT,CASTTGTALRAFF
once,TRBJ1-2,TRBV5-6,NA,TGTGCCAGCAGCTCAGGGATGGAGAGGTCTGGCTACACCTTC,CASSSGMERSGYTF
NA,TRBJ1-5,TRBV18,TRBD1,TGTGCCAGCTCCGAGGGACAGGGGGTCTATCAGCCCCAGCATTTT,CASSEGQGVYQPQHF
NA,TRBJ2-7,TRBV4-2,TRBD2,TGTGCCAGCAGCCAGACAGCGGGGGGGCCGGGGGAGCAGTACTTC,CASSQTAGGPGEQYF
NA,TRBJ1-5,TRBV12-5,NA,TGTGCTAGTGGTTTGATTAGGGGCGATCAGCCCCAGCATTTT,CASGLIRGDQPQHF
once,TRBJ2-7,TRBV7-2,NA,TGTGCCAGCAGCTTAGCAGGGGCCGACTACGAGCAGTACTTC,CASSLAGADYEQYF
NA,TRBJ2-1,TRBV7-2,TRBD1,TGTGCCAGCAGCTCCCGGGACAGGGCAAATGAGCAGTTCTTC,CASSSRDRANEQFF
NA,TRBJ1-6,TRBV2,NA,TGTGCCAGCAGTGAAGCCAGGGGTGAGAATAATTCACCCCTCCACTTT,CASSEARGENNSPLHF
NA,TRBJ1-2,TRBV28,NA,TGTGCCAGCTCGGAGACGGACTATGGCTACACCTTC,CASSETDYGYTF
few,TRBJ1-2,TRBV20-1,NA,TGCAGTGCTAGCGGAGACTATGGCTACACCTTC,CSASGDYGYTF
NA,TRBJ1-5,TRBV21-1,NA,TGTGCCAGCAGGGCGAGGGCGGGCAATCAGCCCCAGCATTTT,CASRARAGNQPQHF
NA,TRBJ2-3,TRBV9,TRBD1,TGTGCCAGCAGCGTAGGTGGACAGGGGTCACGCACAGATACGCAGTATTTT,CASSVGGQGSRTDTQYF
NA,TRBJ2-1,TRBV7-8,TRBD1,TGTGCCAGCAGCTTAGCGTGGACAGGGAACAATGAGCAGTTCTTC,CASSLAWTGNNEQFF
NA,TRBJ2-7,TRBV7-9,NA,TGTGCCAGCAGCCCGCGACATGGGGGCCTAGGTACCTACGAGCAGTACTTC,CASSPRHGGLGTYEQYF
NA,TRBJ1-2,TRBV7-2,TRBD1,TGTGCCAGCAGCTTCACCCCCGCAGGGGGCATGGGAGGCTACACCTTC,CASSFTPAGGMGGYTF
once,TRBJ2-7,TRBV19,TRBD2,TGTGCCAGTAGTTTCATCGGACTAGCGGGAGAGGGCGAGCAGTACTTC,CASSFIGLAGEGEQYF
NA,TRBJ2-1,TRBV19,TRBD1,TGTGCCAGTAGTCCTGACAGGGAGCGGAACAATGAGCAGTTCTTC,CASSPDRERNNEQFF
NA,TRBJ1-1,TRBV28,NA,TGTGCCAGCAGTCGGGACACCTTGAACACTGAAGCTTTCTTT,CASSRDTLNTEAFF
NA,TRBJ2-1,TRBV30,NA,TGTGCCTGGAGTCTGCCAAGGACTATCTCCTACAATGAGCAGTTCTTC,CAWSLPRTISYNEQFF
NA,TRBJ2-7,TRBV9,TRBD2,TGTGCCAGCAGCGTAGCGCCTAGCGGGAGGGCCGGAGTCAACGAGCAGTACTTC,CASSVAPSGRAGVNEQYF
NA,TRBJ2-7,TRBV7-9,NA,TGTGCCAGCAGCTTAGCGGGCGCCTACGAGCAGTACTTC,CASSLAGAYEQYF
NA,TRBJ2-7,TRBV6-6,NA,TGTGCCAGCAGCCGCGGGGTCGCCTACGAGCAGTACTTC,CASSRGVAYEQYF
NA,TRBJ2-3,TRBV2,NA,TGTGCCAGCAGGTTCGCGGAAGCTAGCACAGATACGCAGTATTTT,CASRFAEASTDTQYF
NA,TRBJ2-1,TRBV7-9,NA,TGTGCCAGCCGGTACAATGAGCAGTTCTTC,CASRYNEQFF
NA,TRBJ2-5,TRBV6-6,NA,TGTGCCAGCAGCGACCCCGGCAAGGGGAGGGAGACCCAGTACTTC,CASSDPGKGRETQYF
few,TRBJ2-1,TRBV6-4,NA,TGTGCCAGCAGTGACTCGACTGCTGTTAATGAGCAGTTCTTC,CASSDSTAVNEQFF
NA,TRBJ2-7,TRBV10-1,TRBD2,TGCGCCAGCAGTGAAGCTAGCGGATTATACGAGCAGTACTTC,CASSEASGLYEQYF
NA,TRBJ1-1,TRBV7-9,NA,TGTGCCAGCAGCTTTTTTCAGGTTGGAACTGAAGCTTTCTTT,CASSFFQVGTEAFF
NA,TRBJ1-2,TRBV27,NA,TGTGCCAGCAGACCCGACAGTAGAGTCTATGGCTACACCTTC,CASRPDSRVYGYTF
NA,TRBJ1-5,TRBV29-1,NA,TGCAGCGTGCGTGACACACCCAATCAGCCCCAGCATTTT,CSVRDTPNQPQHF
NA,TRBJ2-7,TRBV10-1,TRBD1,TGCGCCAGCAGTCCGGGACAGTTAAGCTCCTACGAGCAGTACTTC,CASSPGQLSSYEQYF
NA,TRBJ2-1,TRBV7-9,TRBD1,TGTGCCAGCAGCTTAGCCCCCCCGGGACAGGGAACGGACAATGAGCAGTTCTTC,CASSLAPPGQGTDNEQFF
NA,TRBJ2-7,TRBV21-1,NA,TGTGCCAGCAGCAAAGAGGGGGCCTTCCCAATTTACGAGCAGTACTTC,CASSKEGAFPIYEQYF
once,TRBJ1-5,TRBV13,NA,TGTGCCAGCAGCCAACAGGGAAATCAGCCCCAGCATTTT,CASSQQGNQPQHF
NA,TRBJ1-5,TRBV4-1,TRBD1,TGCGCCAGCAGCCTACAGGGGAGCAATCAGCCCCAGCATTTT,CASSLQGSNQPQHF
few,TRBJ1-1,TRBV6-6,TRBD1,TGTGCCAGCAGGGCTGGGGGACAGGGATTCACTGAAGCTTTCTTT,CASRAGGQGFTEAFF
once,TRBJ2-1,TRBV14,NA,TGTGCCAGCAGCCTTTCAGGGGAGGGTGCCTACAATGAGCAGTTCTTC,CASSLSGEGAYNEQFF
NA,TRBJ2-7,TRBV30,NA,TGTGCCTGGAACGGAGGGGCCCTTTGGGACGAGCAGTACTTC,CAWNGGALWDEQYF
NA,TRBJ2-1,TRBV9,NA,TGTGCCAGCAGCGTAGTAGCGGCACCATATCAGGGTGAGCAGTTCTTC,CASSVVAAPYQGEQFF
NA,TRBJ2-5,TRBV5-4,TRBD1,TGTGCCAGCAGCTTTGTCAGGGGGCAAGAGACCCAGTACTTC,CASSFVRGQETQYF
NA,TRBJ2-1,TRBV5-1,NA,TGCGCCAGCAGCTTGGAGCGTGAGCAGTTCTTC,CASSLEREQFF
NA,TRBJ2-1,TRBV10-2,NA,TGCGCCAGCACAGACAGTTACAATGAGCAGTTCTTC,CASTDSYNEQFF
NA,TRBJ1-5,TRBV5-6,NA,TGTGCCAGCAGCTTTCAGGGAAGTTGGGATCAGCCCCAGCATTTT,CASSFQGSWDQPQHF
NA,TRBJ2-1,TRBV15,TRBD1,TGTGCCACCAGCAGCCTCGGGACAGGGGCCCATGAGCAGTTCTTC,CATSSLGTGAHEQFF
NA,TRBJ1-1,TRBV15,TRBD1,TGTGCCACCAGCAGAGATGGGGTAGGAACAGGGGGGAGCACTGAAGCTTTCTTT,CATSRDGVGTGGSTEAFF
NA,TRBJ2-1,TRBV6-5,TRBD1,TGTGCCAGCAGATTAAGGGACAGGGAGAATGAGCAGTTCTTC,CASRLRDRENEQFF
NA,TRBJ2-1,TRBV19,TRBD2,TGTGCCAGTAGTCCTCGAAGCGGGAGCTCCTACAATGAGCAGTTCTTC,CASSPRSGSSYNEQFF
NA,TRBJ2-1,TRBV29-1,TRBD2,TGCAGCACTACGCTAGCGGGAGAAGGCGTGCAGTTCTTC,CSTTLAGEGVQFF
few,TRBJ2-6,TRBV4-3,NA,TGCGCCAGCAGCCAAGAGGCCAGGTCAGGGGCCAACGTCCTGACTTTC,CASSQEARSGANVLTF
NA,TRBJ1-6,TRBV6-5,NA,TGTGCCAGCAGTGGAAATGGGCCTCTGGGTTCACCCCTCCACTTT,CASSGNGPLGSPLHF
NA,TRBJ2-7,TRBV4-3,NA,TGCGCCAGCAGCCAAGAATTGGGAGCGGGCGGGGAGCAGTACTTC,CASSQELGAGGEQYF
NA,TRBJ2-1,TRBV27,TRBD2,TGTGCCAGCAGTTTCGTAGCGGGGGAGTACAATGAGCAGTTCTTC,CASSFVAGEYNEQFF
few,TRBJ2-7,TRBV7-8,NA,TGTGCCAGCAGCCTAAGGGACACCTCCTACGAGCAGTACTTC,CASSLRDTSYEQYF
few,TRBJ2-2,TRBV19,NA,TGTGCCAGTAGTTACAGGGTTGCCGGGGAGCTGTTTTTT,CASSYRVAGELFF
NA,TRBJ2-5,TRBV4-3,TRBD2,TGCGCCAGCAGCAGCGGGAGTTTCGGGGAGACCCAGTACTTC,CASSSGSFGETQYF